The clone carrying this TCR beta chain showed up many times. The antigen is unknown. The sample belongs to a study of human T cells and chemical hapten exposure. The sample's time point: patch test 2, 6 weeks after DPC sensitization. The treatment here: therapeutic diphenylcyclopropenone sensitization with weekly scalp DPC. Whole-study results and caveats: Among TCRs, those above 1 in 1000 frequency were unaffected by DPC sensitization.

TCRdb redid the calling of the RACE reads with MiXCR, one entry per CDR3 protein. The sample includes about 69,000 distinct CDR3 sequences, 9% to 12% of them seen just once. The CDR3 extends over 16 amino acids. Germline V gene lookup returns CDR1 SGHRS and CDR2 YFSETQ. V shed 3 bases and J shed 0 bases, with 13 bases lying between them. Sample: whole blood, taken in connection with sensitization to the hapten diphenylcyclopropenone (DPC). This TCR was recovered from a woman aged 50 to 60 with alopecia areata. Some clones in this sample may be carry-over from other donors' samples. This chain uses TRBV5-1 with TRBJ2-1; D is perhaps TRBD2 (6 bases). For the CDR3, the DNA is TGCGCCAGCAGCTGGGACTTGACGAGCTCCTACAATGAGCAGTTCTTC. It yields the protein CASSWDLTSSYNEQFF.